A single T cell receptor beta chain is shown here with its context. Its antigen is not known. The data belong to a study of OX40 agonist ivuxolimab in advanced cancers. Points from the study as a whole: Blood T cells, both CD4+ and CD8+, expanded clonally by week 6 at 0.1 to 3.0 mg/kg.

The table came from immunoSEQ multiplex PCR; TCRdb's copy has only in-frame clones and leaves some out. The table has more than 65,000 clones, 80% to 95% seen once. Here the sequenced sample was CD4+ or CD8+ T cells sorted from blood, taken in a trial of the OX40 agonist ivuxolimab. The receptor was isolated from an adult with an advanced solid tumor such as melanoma, head and neck, liver or kidney cancer.

The CDR3 nucleotides read TGTGCCAGCAGCTTAGATCTTGGGTTTTGGGAGACCCAGTACTTC. It encodes CASSLDLGFWETQYF. The chain recombines TRBV11-2 with TRBJ2-5; D not resolved. Between the trimmed V and J ends, which lost 0 bases and 5 bases, there was a span of 13 bases. The germline V gene encodes CDR1 SGHAT and CDR2 FQNNGV. This CDR3 spans 15 amino acids.